This T cell receptor (beta chain) was documented in a study of tumor-infiltrating lymphocytes in primary liver carcinoma (TCRdb year 2017). General notes on the study: Of the five patients (three men and two women, aged 30 to 69 years), four had hepatocellular carcinoma and one had combined HCC and intrahepatic cholangiocarcinoma. Roughly 3.5 to 7.5 million productive TCRbeta reads were obtained per sample, and no significant difference in read depth was found between tissue types. High reproducibility was observed for the technical replicate repertoires, with mean shared-clone rates around 0.89 and correlation coefficients above 0.95. TCRbeta repertoire sequencing, expression microarrays and whole-exome sequencing were combined in the study across five regions of each liver tumor, with adjacent normal tissue and blood also included. A total of roughly 35 specimens from 5 patients went through TCRbeta repertoire sequencing, namely 25 tumor regions, 5 adjacent noncancerous liver tissues and 5 peripheral blood samples. The tumors of the five patients were staged as T1-T3 N0M0, with maximum diameters ranging from roughly 4 to 10 cm.

Total RNA and DNA were co-extracted from roughly 20-30 mg of bulk tissue with the AllPrep DNA/RNA mini kit, without cell sorting. Between late 2015 and early 2016, roughly five patients in China with histopathologically diagnosed primary liver carcinoma had their tumors surgically resected. At the time of sampling, the patients had chronic HBV infection and had not received any treatment. Fresh tumor and adjacent tissue pieces were bisected; one half was stored in RNAlater at -80°C, the other sent for histology. This clonotype occurred once. Its antigen is not yet known. No base qualities exist here, and no much larger clone lies one base off it. One read alone makes for weak evidence. The CDR3 numbers 17 residues from cysteine through phenylalanine. Solely the CDR3 DNA is kept, with 51 bases framed from the first base. CDR1 and CDR2 (SGHDT, YYEEEE) derive from the germline V gene. Clipping removes 4 bases from V and 5 bases from J, with 15 as the unmatched junction base count.

Starting from 500 to 650 ng total RNA, TCRbeta-specific cDNA was produced by reverse transcription with a constant-region primer and ProtoScript II reverse transcriptase. Three nested multiplex PCR rounds, following a slightly modified ARM-PCR procedure, were used to build the TCRbeta libraries. Each of the first two PCR rounds ran for approximately 10 cycles and used multiplex TRBV1-TRBV30 forward primers together with a Cbeta reverse primer. Sample barcodes and Illumina adapters were added in a final 25-cycle PCR using Deep VentR polymerase. Before sequencing, amplicons between 200 and 500 bp were purified from gel using a QIAquick gel extraction kit. An Illumina HiSeq 2500 was used to sequence the TCRbeta amplicons with 250-bp paired-end reads. Per the original workflow: Quality trimming of reads was performed with Trimmomatic v0.33, and paired reads were merged with FLASH v1.2.11 so that full CDR3 sequences could be recovered. V, D and J germline segments were assigned to the rearranged TCRbeta sequences by MiGEC v1.2.1b. Clonotype statistics and Shannon-Wiener diversity indices were computed with VDJtools v1.0.0. To reduce sampling bias, subsequent analyses other than the diversity analysis used only the 250 most abundant clonotypes in each sample. TCRdb ran its own pipeline on the public reads, namely fastp trimming at Q25 and MiXCR clone calling, and kept in-frame beta chains. Identical CDR3 protein sequences are pooled into one entry, listed with their most common genes and DNA. The V and J calls were not made by the authors but by TCRdb's processing. The sample records tens of thousands of distinct CDR3 sequences, roughly 75% of which are singletons. Less than 50% of the sample is taken by the ten largest.

Study-wide conclusions, independent of this receptor: A significantly larger repertoire fraction was made up by the top 250 clones in tumors than in blood (p = 0.039). Comparison of CD4+ and CD8+ T cell repertoires was precluded by the use of bulk unsorted samples. Because sequencing covered only the TCR beta chain and unpaired alpha chains were not captured, true repertoire diversity is likely underestimated. Pairs of tumor regions showed greater repertoire overlap (mean roughly 35%) than tumor-adjacent pairs (approximately 17%) or tumor-blood pairs (roughly 15%), which is consistent with antigen-driven expansion. With just four or five patients in the study, the authors point out that the findings should be validated in a larger study.

The clonotype was recovered from a woman aged 30 to 39 with primary liver carcinoma and hepatitis B virus infection. The V and J genes are TRBV5-6 and TRBJ2-3, with 8 middle bases fitting TRBD1. Sequencing was performed on tumor-adjacent normal liver tissue. The CDR3 region reads CASSAGRDRINIDTQYF. The sequence in DNA is TGTGCCAGCAGCGCAGGCCGGGACAGGATTAACATAGATACGCAGTATTTT.